This T cell receptor beta chain was retrieved from a study of T cells in Graves' hyperthyroidism and ophthalmopathy. In the study overall: Peripheral blood was taken when the disease was first diagnosed, before any treatment began.

This clonotype has only a few counts. At one end the junction does not follow the germline gene, possibly because of a read error. Germline lookup yields CDR1 LNHDA and CDR2 SQIVND (reference sequence). The CDR3 covers 16 residues. Patients showing uncontrolled infection, other autoimmune disease, pregnancy or lactation were ineligible. Researchers amplified the TCR beta CDR3 regions from RNA transcripts. HTBI primers drove first-round RT-PCR of the TCR CDR3. TCRdb passed the multiplex PCR reads through MiXCR, listing each CDR3 protein once. The sample lists about 680,000 distinct CDR3 sequences, roughly a third occurring once.

This clonotype was sampled from a woman aged 40-49 years with Graves' hyperthyroidism. Material: blood. The J gene is TRBJ2-5, the V gene TRBV19; 7 bases are a match to TRBD1. CDR3 sequence: CTSSIDPGTVQETQYF. Written as DNA, the CDR3 is TGTACCAGTAGTATAGATCCCGGGACAGTTCAAGAGACCCAGTACTTC.